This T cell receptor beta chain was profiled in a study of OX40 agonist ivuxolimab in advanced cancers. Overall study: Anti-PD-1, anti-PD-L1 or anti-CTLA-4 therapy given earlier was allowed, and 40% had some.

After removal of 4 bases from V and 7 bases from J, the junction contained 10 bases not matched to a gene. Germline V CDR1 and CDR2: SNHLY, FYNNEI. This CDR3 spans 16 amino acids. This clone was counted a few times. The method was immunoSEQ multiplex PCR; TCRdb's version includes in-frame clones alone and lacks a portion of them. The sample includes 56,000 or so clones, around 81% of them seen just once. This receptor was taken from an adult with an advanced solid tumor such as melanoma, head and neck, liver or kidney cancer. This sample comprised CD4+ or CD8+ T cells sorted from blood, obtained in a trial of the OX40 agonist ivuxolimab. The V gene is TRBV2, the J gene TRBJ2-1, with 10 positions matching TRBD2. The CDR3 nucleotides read TGTGCCAGCAGTGCCGAGAGCGGGGGGGCCACGAATGAGCAGTTCTTC. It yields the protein CASSAESGGATNEQFF.